A selection of T cell receptor beta chains follows, all from one sample in a study of tumor-infiltrating lymphocytes in glioblastoma multiforme. TCRdb re-derived calls from the multiplex PCR reads in MiXCR, one entry per CDR3 protein. The top ten clones hold around 35% of a sample with approximately 30,000 distinct CDR3 sequences, 60% to 65% of them seen once. Sample: brain tumor tissue. The receptors were gathered from a male donor with glioblastoma. Both conserved end residues are part of each CDR3. Fields, in order: J gene, D gene, V gene, CDR3 length, clone size, CDR3 protein, CDR3 DNA. The D gene is left open where the match is weak. The size field is filled for only some rows; it gives once, few, many or a size class.

J: TRBJ2-2
D: TRBD2
V: TRBV11-2
length: 20
size: .
CDR3: CASTPSFGQELAVNTGEPFF
DNA: TGTGCCAGCACCCCCTCTTTCGGCCAAGAGCTAGCGGTAAACACCGGGGAGCCGTTTTTT

J: TRBJ2-3
D: TRBD2
V: TRBV6-6
length: 14
size: .
CDR3: CASSQGLADAPKYF
DNA: TGTGCCAGCAGTCAAGGACTAGCGGATGCCCCGAAGTATTTT

J: TRBJ1-2
D: .
V: TRBV10-3
length: 14
size: .
CDR3: CAFSESRLGDGYTF
DNA: TGTGCCTTCAGTGAATCGAGGCTAGGGGATGGTTACACCTTC

J: TRBJ1-4
D: .
V: TRBV12-3/TRBV12-4
length: 14
size: .
CDR3: CASSSEPDQRPLFF
DNA: TGTGCCAGCAGTTCAGAGCCGGACCAGAGGCCGCTGTTTTTT

J: TRBJ2-2
D: TRBD2
V: TRBV24-1
length: 15
size: .
CDR3: CATEPREGPTGELFF
DNA: TGTGCCACCGAACCTAGGGAGGGACCCACCGGGGAGCTGTTTTTC

J: TRBJ1-1
D: .
V: TRBV7-2
length: 13
size: .
CDR3: CASSLDPVTEAFF
DNA: TGTGCCAGCAGCTTAGATCCTGTTACTGAAGCTTTCTTT

J: TRBJ2-2
D: TRBD2
V: TRBV7-9
length: 16
size: .
CDR3: CASSDREGSGTGELFF
DNA: TGTGCCAGCAGCGATCGGGAGGGCTCTGGCACCGGGGAGCTGTTTTTT

J: TRBJ1-2
D: .
V: TRBV7-2
length: 13
size: .
CDR3: CASSPTEGYGYTF
DNA: TGTGCCAGCAGCCCCACGGAGGGGTACGGCTACACCTTC

J: TRBJ2-5
D: .
V: TRBV4-2
length: 15
size: .
CDR3: CASTQEGYGVETQYF
DNA: TGTGCCAGCACCCAAGAGGGGTACGGGGTAGAGACCCAGTACTTC

J: TRBJ2-5
D: TRBD2
V: TRBV20-1
length: 15
size: .
CDR3: CSAGDLGLAEETQYF
DNA: TGCAGTGCTGGAGATCTGGGGCTAGCGGAAGAGACCCAGTACTTC

J: TRBJ2-7
D: .
V: TRBV6-5
length: 12
size: .
CDR3: CASLPSGYEEYF
DNA: TGCGCCAGCCTTCCCTCGGGCTACGAGGAGTACTTC

J: TRBJ2-7
D: .
V: TRBV20-1
length: 14
size: many
CDR3: CSARDAQGPYEQYF
DNA: TGCAGTGCTAGAGATGCCCAGGGCCCCTACGAGCAGTACTTC

J: TRBJ2-7
D: .
V: TRBV4-1
length: 14
size: many
CDR3: CASSLGPGEYEQYF
DNA: TGCGCCAGCAGCTTAGGGCCAGGAGAGTACGAGCAGTACTTC

J: TRBJ1-1
D: .
V: TRBV6-5
length: 13
size: .
CDR3: CASSNSLANTEAF
DNA: TGTGCCAGCAGCAACAGCCTTGCGAACACTGAAGCTTTT

J: TRBJ2-2
D: TRBD1
V: TRBV5-4
length: 15
size: .
CDR3: CASSIDRGSIGELFF
DNA: TGTGCCAGCAGCATAGACAGGGGAAGTATCGGGGAACTGTTTTTT

J: TRBJ2-7
D: TRBD1
V: TRBV7-9
length: 14
size: .
CDR3: CASCNRTGAHEQYF
DNA: TGTGCCAGCTGCAACAGGACAGGGGCCCACGAGCAGTACTTC

J: TRBJ2-3
D: TRBD2
V: TRBV20-1
length: 14
size: .
CDR3: CNARVTSDTDTQYF
DNA: TGCAATGCTAGAGTTACTAGCGACACAGATACGCAGTATTTT

J: TRBJ2-1
D: TRBD2
V: TRBV2
length: 13
size: many
CDR3: CASEREYRNEQFF
DNA: TGTGCCAGCGAGCGGGAGTATCGCAATGAGCAGTTCTTC

J: TRBJ1-2
D: .
V: TRBV20-1
length: 13
size: many
CDR3: CSARDPVGPGYTF
DNA: TGCAGTGCTAGAGATCCGGTAGGGCCTGGCTACACCTTC

J: TRBJ2-1
D: .
V: TRBV5-4
length: 13
size: many
CDR3: CASSFMAVNEQFF
DNA: TGTGCCAGCAGCTTTATGGCAGTTAACGAGCAGTTCTTC

J: TRBJ2-7
D: TRBD1
V: TRBV4-1
length: 16
size: many
CDR3: CASSPNRGTGNYEQYF
DNA: TGCGCCAGCAGCCCCAATCGCGGGACAGGTAACTACGAGCAGTACTTC

J: TRBJ1-5
D: .
V: TRBV10-2
length: 15
size: once
CDR3: CASRPLATGDQSQHF
DNA: TGCGCCAGCAGACCCTTGGCGACAGGAGATCAGTCCCAGCACTTT

J: TRBJ1-1
D: .
V: TRBV11-2
length: 13
size: .
CDR3: CASSLDGGDEAFF
DNA: TGTGCCAGCAGCTTAGATGGAGGGGATGAAGCTTTCTTC

J: TRBJ2-7
D: TRBD2
V: TRBV12-3/TRBV12-4
length: 14
size: few
CDR3: CASRRTSGNYEQYF
DNA: TGTGCCAGCAGGCGGACTAGCGGGAACTACGAGCAGTACTTC

J: TRBJ1-1
D: TRBD1
V: TRBV10-3
length: 14
size: .
CDR3: CAISSQGTNTEAFF
DNA: TGTGCCATCAGCTCACAGGGGACGAATACTGAAGCTTTCTTT

J: TRBJ2-3
D: TRBD2
V: TRBV20-1
length: 14
size: many
CDR3: CSASSSGRLDTQYF
DNA: TGCAGTGCTAGCTCCAGCGGGAGGTTGGATACGCAGTATTTT

J: TRBJ2-5
D: .
V: TRBV6-5
length: 15
size: .
CDR3: CASSYPWTLQETQYF
DNA: TGTGCCAGCAGTTACCCGTGGACACTCCAAGAGACCCAGTATTTC

J: TRBJ2-3
D: .
V: TRBV25-1
length: 17
size: few
CDR3: CASSEAEGGWWGDTQYF
DNA: TGTGCCAGCAGTGAGGCGGAAGGCGGGTGGTGGGGAGATACGCAGTATTTT

J: TRBJ2-2
D: .
V: TRBV12-3/TRBV12-4
length: 17
size: .
CDR3: CASTPPFTGSNTGGLFF
DNA: TGCGCCAGCACCCCACCATTCACAGGGTCGAACACCGGGGGGCTGTTTTTT

J: TRBJ2-4
D: .
V: TRBV5-4
length: 14
size: few
CDR3: CAGSFWADENIQYF
DNA: TGTGCCGGCAGCTTTTGGGCAGACGAAAACATTCAGTACTTC

J: TRBJ1-4
D: .
V: TRBV29-1
length: 11
size: .
CDR3: CSVEVAHKLFF
DNA: TGCAGCGTTGAGGTCGCACACAAACTGTTTTTT

J: TRBJ2-7
D: TRBD2
V: TRBV6-5
length: 14
size: many
CDR3: CASSPSGRAYEQYF
DNA: TGTGCCAGCAGTCCGTCCGGGAGGGCCTACGAGCAGTACTTC

J: TRBJ1-2
D: TRBD1
V: TRBV5-5
length: 15
size: .
CDR3: CATMPGQGTNYGYTF
DNA: TGTGCCACCATGCCAGGACAGGGGACTAACTATGGCTACACCTTC

J: TRBJ2-1
D: TRBD2
V: TRBV28
length: 16
size: many
CDR3: CASSSGTSGRINEQFF
DNA: TGTGCCAGCAGTTCCGGGACTAGCGGGAGGATCAATGAGCAGTTCTTC

J: TRBJ2-2
D: .
V: TRBV19
length: 15
size: .
CDR3: CASSLGDRSTGELFF
DNA: TGTGCCAGTAGTCTTGGCGACAGATCCACCGGGGAGCTGTTTTTT

J: TRBJ1-2
D: .
V: TRBV20-1
length: 13
size: .
CDR3: CYASQQSGYGYTF
DNA: TGCTATGCTAGCCAACAGTCCGGTTATGGCTACACCTTC

J: TRBJ2-1
D: TRBD2
V: TRBV12-3/TRBV12-4
length: 15
size: many
CDR3: CASSPVASGSYEQFF
DNA: TGTGCCAGCAGTCCGGTTGCTAGCGGGAGTTATGAGCAGTTCTTC

J: TRBJ2-3
D: TRBD2
V: TRBV5-1
length: 16
size: many
CDR3: CASSLSTSGRTDTQYF
DNA: TGCGCCAGCAGCCTTTCGACTAGCGGGAGGACAGATACGCAGTATTTT

J: TRBJ2-2
D: TRBD1
V: TRBV19
length: 14
size: .
CDR3: CASTRTGQAGELLF
DNA: TGTGCCAGTACCCGGACAGGGCAAGCCGGGGAGCTGCTTTTT

J: TRBJ2-3
D: TRBD2
V: TRBV5-1
length: 15
size: once
CDR3: CASSLPSGVSDTRYF
DNA: TGCGCCAGCAGCTTGCCTAGCGGGGTCTCAGATACGCGGTATTTT

J: TRBJ2-1
D: TRBD2
V: TRBV20-1
length: 15
size: many
CDR3: CSARDPSGDYNEQFF
DNA: TGCAGTGCTAGAGATCCTAGCGGGGATTACAATGAGCAGTTCTTC

J: TRBJ2-2
D: .
V: TRBV10-1
length: 13
size: .
CDR3: CVNSEPNIGELFF
DNA: TGTGTCAACAGTGAGCCTAATATCGGGGAGCTGTTTTTT

J: TRBJ2-5
D: TRBD1
V: TRBV29-1
length: 14
size: many
CDR3: CSIRPGQGGETQYF
DNA: TGCAGCATCCGTCCGGGACAGGGTGGAGAGACCCAGTACTTC

J: TRBJ1-5
D: TRBD1
V: TRBV20-1
length: 15
size: many
CDR3: CSADRGANSNQPQHF
DNA: TGCAGTGCTGACAGGGGTGCTAATAGCAATCAGCCCCAGCATTTT

J: TRBJ1-2
D: .
V: TRBV29-1
length: 12
size: .
CDR3: CSAWEQGFGYTF
DNA: TGTAGCGCCTGGGAACAGGGTTTCGGCTACACCTTC

J: TRBJ2-5
D: TRBD2
V: TRBV20-1
length: 15
size: few
CDR3: CSARDLGLVKETQYF
DNA: TGCAGCGCTAGAGATTTGGGACTAGTGAAAGAGACCCAGTACTTC

J: TRBJ2-5
D: .
V: TRBV11-2
length: 11
size: medium-sized
CDR3: CASSRTETQYF
DNA: TGTGCCAGCAGCCGGACTGAGACCCAGTACTTC

J: TRBJ2-7
D: .
V: TRBV20-1
length: 14
size: .
CDR3: CSTREDDPSYEQYF
DNA: TGCAGTACTAGGGAGGACGACCCCAGCTACGAGCAGTACTTC

J: TRBJ1-4
D: .
V: TRBV6-5
length: 13
size: .
CDR3: CASSSRSHEEPFF
DNA: TGTGCCAGCAGCTCCAGGTCGCATGAAGAACCGTTTTTT

J: TRBJ1-5
D: TRBD1
V: TRBV10-2
length: 15
size: once
CDR3: CAGRLLATGGQPQHF
DNA: TGCGCCGGCAGACTCTTGGCGACAGGGGGTCAGCCCCAGCATTTT

J: TRBJ1-1
D: .
V: TRBV6-2/TRBV6-3
length: 14
size: .
CDR3: CASIAAVPQNEAFF
DNA: TGTGCAAGCATCGCCGCCGTCCCACAAAATGAAGCTTTCTTT

J: TRBJ2-7
D: .
V: TRBV4-2
length: 15
size: .
CDR3: CASSQELASSYEKYF
DNA: TGTGCCAGCAGCCAAGAATTGGCCAGTAGCTACGAGAAGTACTTC

J: TRBJ2-7
D: .
V: TRBV20-1
length: 14
size: medium-sized
CDR3: CSASRDSISYEQYF
DNA: TGCAGTGCCTCTCGTGACAGCATCTCCTACGAGCAGTACTTC

J: TRBJ2-7
D: .
V: TRBV7-8
length: 13
size: .
CDR3: CASSLARIGEQYF
DNA: TGTGCCAGCAGCTTAGCGCGGATTGGGGAGCAGTACTTC

J: TRBJ2-7
D: .
V: TRBV20-1
length: 14
size: .
CDR3: CSAPPAGQPYEPYF
DNA: TGCAGTGCTCCGCCGGCGGGGCAACCCTACGAGCCGTACTTC

J: TRBJ2-2
D: .
V: TRBV6-5
length: 13
size: many
CDR3: CASSYMVSGELFF
DNA: TGTGCCAGCAGTTACATGGTATCCGGGGAGCTGTTTTTT

J: TRBJ2-2
D: TRBD2
V: TRBV7-3
length: 15
size: .
CDR3: CASSPGLAGSGELFF
DNA: TGTGCCAGCAGCCCGGGACTAGCGGGGTCCGGGGAGCTGTTTTTT

J: TRBJ1-1
D: .
V: TRBV30
length: 14
size: once
CDR3: CAWSELLEVTESFF
DNA: TGTGCCTGGAGTGAACTTCTAGAAGTCACTGAATCTTTCTTT

J: TRBJ2-7
D: TRBD2
V: TRBV20-1
length: 17
size: .
CDR3: CSARDDRRSSGSIDQYF
DNA: TGCAGTGCTAGAGATGATCGTCGGTCTAGCGGGAGTATCGACCAGTACTTC

J: TRBJ2-7
D: .
V: TRBV20-1
length: 14
size: .
CDR3: CSDGKDSANYEQYF
DNA: TGCAGTGATGGGAAGGACAGCGCAAACTACGAGCAGTACTTC